The 30 T cell receptor beta chains given below trace back to one sample, sequenced in a study of tumor-infiltrating lymphocytes in primary liver carcinoma. Researchers generated TCR beta cDNA from about 460 ng of total RNA, relying on a constant-region primer. Three nested multiplex PCR rounds, a slightly modified ARM-PCR method, built the TCR beta libraries. The opening two PCR rounds, ten to eleven cycles each, paired TRBV1-TRBV30 forward primers with a C-beta reverse primer. TCRdb reprocessed the multiplex PCR reads with MiXCR, giving one entry per CDR3 protein. The sample yields about 310,000 distinct CDR3 sequences, almost 60% seen once. RNA was extracted from whole blood without cell sorting, alongside germline DNA. The sample comprised peripheral blood. Source of these receptors: a woman aged 30 to 39 with primary liver carcinoma and hepatitis B virus infection.

This sequence joins TRBV11-2 and TRBJ2-2; 10 positions agree with TRBD2. V trimming: 4 bases; J trimming: 7 bases; junction bases outside the gene matches: 9. The CDR3 runs 16 residues. Germline-derived CDR1 and CDR2 are SGHAT and FQNNGV. The CDR3 DNA reads as TGTGCCAGCAGCTCGACAAGTAGCGGGAGGTTCGGGGAGCTGTTTTTT. Amino acids: CASSSTSSGRFGELFF.

This clonotype was counted a few times. This chain uses TRBV9 with TRBJ2-4; D perhaps matches TRBD2 (5 bases). Germline V lookup: CDR1 SGDLS, CDR2 YYNGEE. V was pared by 6 bases and J by 5 bases, with 9 bases between. The CDR3 has 12 amino acids. Here the CDR3 DNA reads TGTGCCAGCAATGACGGGGAAAACATTCAGTACTTC. Protein sequence: CASNDGENIQYF.

J is TRBJ1-5 and V is TRBV7-9, with D maybe TRBD1 (5 bases). The CDR3 totals 15 residues. V lost 4 bases to trimming and J lost 4 bases, with 14 bases between them. From germline, CDR1 is SEHNR and CDR2 FQNEAQ (reference sequence). The CDR3 loop reads CASSSDARGNQPQHF. CDR3 sequence (DNA): TGTGCCAGCAGCTCCGACGCTCGGGGGAATCAGCCCCAGCATTTT. Full variable domain (missing parts from reference TRBV7-9 and TRBJ1-5): DTGVSQNPRHKITKRGQNVTFRCDPISEHNRLYWYRQTLGQGPEFLTYFQNEAQLEKSRLLSDRFSAERPKGSFSTLEIQRTEQGDSAMYLCASSSDARGNQPQHFGDGTRLSIL.

Only a few counts were recorded for this clonotype. The rearrangement links TRBV7-9 to TRBJ2-7, with 7 bases matching TRBD1. The germline CDR1 and CDR2 sequences are SEHNR and FQNEAQ (reference sequence). V shed 2 bases, J shed 2 bases, and the junction held 3 bases outside the gene matches. This CDR3 has 14 amino acids. The CDR3 protein is CASSLQTGPYEQYF. The CDR3 DNA reads TGTGCCAGCAGCTTACAGACAGGGCCCTACGAGCAGTACTTC. Supplemented by reference TRBV7-9 and TRBJ2-7, the full variable domain reads DTGVSQNPRHKITKRGQNVTFRCDPISEHNRLYWYRQTLGQGPEFLTYFQNEAQLEKSRLLSDRFSAERPKGSFSTLEIQRTEQGDSAMYLCASSLQTGPYEQYFGPGTRLTVT.

Concerning this clonotype itself: At one of its ends the junction is not consistent with the germline gene, which may arise from a read error. The chain couples TRBV6-5 to TRBJ2-7; 7 bases match TRBD2. Germline-derived CDR1 and CDR2 are MNHEY and SVGAGI. The CDR3 spans 18 residues. DNA of the CDR3: TGTGCCAGCCGGGAGTTGAGCGGGACGGTTAAATCTTCCTACGAGCTGTACTTC. It codes for CASRELSGTVKSSYELYF.

The rearrangement uses TRBV6-5 and TRBJ2-3; TRBD1 matches 9 bases. The CDR3 runs to 15 residues. Trimming took 4 bases from V and 4 from J; bases not matched to a gene: 6. Looked up from germline, CDR1 is MNHEY and CDR2 is SVGAGI. This CDR3 is CASSSQGALADTQYF. CDR3 coding DNA: TGTGCCAGCAGTTCACAGGGGGCGCTGGCAGATACGCAGTATTTT.

In the case of this clonotype: This sequence may be a read error, since a much larger clone differs from it by one base. The chain combines TRBV6-1 with TRBJ2-7, with D perhaps matching TRBD2 (5 bases). The CDR3 has 13 residues. The germline V gene has CDR1 MNHNS and CDR2 SASEGT. V lost 1 base, J lost 5 bases, and 9 bases lay in between. This CDR3 is CASSEVNGDEQYF. The CDR3 region has the DNA TGTGCCAGCAGTGAAGTGAACGGGGACGAGCAGTACTTC.

This clonotype showed up just a few times. The V gene is TRBV12-3 or TRBV12-4, the J gene TRBJ1-2; 7 bases map to TRBD1. The CDR3 has 15 amino acids. Trimming removed 3 bases from V and 2 bases from J; junction bases left unmatched: 6. In DNA, the CDR3 is TGTGCCAGCAGTTTTAAGGGACAGTCAAACTATGGCTACACCTTC. This codes for CASSFKGQSNYGYTF.

As concerns this clonotype: Since a much larger clone is just one base distant, this may be a read error. The chain links TRBV29-1 to TRBJ2-1, with 11 nucleotides matching TRBD2. The CDR3 is made up of 13 amino acids. Germline V CDR1 and CDR2: SQVTM, ANQGSEA. V lost 4 bases to trimming and J lost 12 bases; unmatched junction nucleotides: 8. The DNA for the CDR3 is TGCAGCGTTGGTGGACTAGCGGGTGATGGGCAGTTCTTC. This codes for CSVGGLAGDGQFF.

The J gene is TRBJ2-7, the V gene TRBV28, with 11 bases matching TRBD2. V was pared by 3 bases and J by 7 bases, with 5 bases of the junction left unmatched. This CDR3 is built from 14 residues. Germline CDR1 is MDHEN and CDR2 is SYDVKM. In DNA form, the CDR3 reads TGTGCCAGCAGTTTTCAACTAGCGGGAGATGAGCAGTACTTC. Encoded protein: CASSFQLAGDEQYF.

In the case of this clonotype: One end of the junction does not line up with germline, which may come from a read error. The CDR3 DNA reads as TGCGCCAGCAGCCAAGAATCCCTACTTGAGTTAGGCGGGGTTGGCAACCAGCCCCAGCATTTT. This codes for CASSQESLLELGGVGNQPQHF. The rearrangement joins TRBV4-1 to TRBJ1-5; no reliable D call. Germline V gives CDR1 MGHRA, CDR2 YSYEKL. This CDR3 has 21 residues.

Details on this clonotype: A much bigger clone sits one base away, suggesting this may be a read error. J is TRBJ2-2 and V is TRBV29-1; D is undetermined. V was trimmed by 5 bases and J by 8 bases, leaving 15 bases between them. The CDR3 covers 13 residues. CDR1 and CDR2 (germline): SQVTM, ANQGSEA. CDR3 bases: TGCAGCGTTTGGTCCCGGGCGGTTGGGGAGCTGTTTTTT. Translation gives CSVWSRAVGELFF.

The chain carries TRBV19 and TRBJ2-7, with 11 positions matching TRBD2. The CDR3 has 15 residues. V trimming: 3 bases; J trimming: 2 bases; junction bases outside the gene matches: 3. Germline V CDR1 and CDR2: LNHDA, SQIVND (reference sequence). The CDR3 loop reads CASSILAGGTYEQYF. In DNA, the CDR3 is TGTGCCAGTAGTATCCTAGCGGGAGGTACCTACGAGCAGTACTTC.

This clonotype was seen a handful of times. A read error may explain this, as a much larger clone is one base away. The V gene is TRBV6-2 or TRBV6-3, the J gene TRBJ1-6; D is uncertain. In germline, CDR1 is MNHEY, CDR2 SVGEGT. CDR3 length: 12 residues. Trimming took 6 bases from V and 7 from J, leaving 7 bases between them. CDR3 in amino acids: CASRFGNSPLHF. The CDR3 DNA is TGTGCCAGCAGGTTTGGGAATTCACCCCTCCACTTT.

A remark on this clonotype: The junction differs from germline at one of its ends, possibly a read error. The chain links TRBV19 to TRBJ1-1, with D maybe TRBD1 (6 bases). This CDR3 spans 11 amino acids. The germline V gene encodes CDR1 LNHDA and CDR2 SQIVND (reference sequence). CDR3 coding DNA: TGTACCAGCATTCAGGGGATTGAAGCTTTCTTT. The encoded protein is CTSIQGIEAFF.

The chain carries TRBV28 and TRBJ2-3; 9 positions agree with TRBD2. Per the germline V gene, CDR1 is MDHEN and CDR2 is SYDVKM. The CDR3 runs 15 residues. Trimming took 6 bases from V and 3 from J; bases not matched to a gene: 7. The chain's CDR3 is CASRPISGSTDTQYF. CDR3 sequence (DNA): TGTGCCAGCAGACCGATTAGCGGGAGTACAGATACGCAGTATTTT.

In its sample, this clonotype was seen a few times. Given a much more abundant clone one base away, this may be a read error. The V gene is TRBV29-1, the J gene TRBJ2-5; D tentatively fits TRBD1 or TRBD2 (5 bases each). The germline V gene encodes CDR1 SQVTM and CDR2 ANQGSEA. Trimming took 0 bases from V and 6 from J, leaving 11 bases between them. The CDR3 extends over 13 amino acids. Written as DNA, the CDR3 is TGCAGCGTTGAAGATTGCCAGGGACAGACCCAGTACTTC. It specifies CSVEDCQGQTQYF.

Concerning this clonotype itself: With a much larger clone just one base away, this may be a read error. The chain is built from TRBV29-1 and TRBJ1-2, with D uncertain. Between the trimmed V and J ends, which lost 1 base and 10 bases, there was a span of 16 bases. This CDR3 is 13 amino acids long. In germline, CDR1 is SQVTM, CDR2 ANQGSEA. The CDR3 DNA reads as TGCAGCGTTGAAGGAGGGCACCAACGGGACTACACCTTC. Protein: CSVEGGHQRDYTF.

The chain uses TRBV6-2 or TRBV6-3 and TRBJ2-1; D possibly matches TRBD1 or TRBD2 (6 bases each). V dropped 0 bases and J dropped 15 bases, with 18 bases sitting between them. This CDR3 comprises 14 residues. CDR1 MNHEY and CDR2 SVGEGT come from the germline V gene. In DNA form, the CDR3 reads TGTGCCAGCAGTTACTCGAGGGGGGACAATGAGTTGTTCTTC. It yields the protein CASSYSRGDNELFF.

This rearrangement joins TRBV4-3 to TRBJ2-3; maybe TRBD2 (5 bases). Germline lookup yields CDR1 LGHNA and CDR2 YSLEER. The CDR3 runs 14 residues. Trimming took off 5 bases at V and 2 bases at J, with 11 bases between the two ends. CDR3 nucleotides: TGCGCCAGCAGCGGGAGCGTACTCACAGATACGCAGTATTTT. This codes for CASSGSVLTDTQYF.

The table lists this clonotype with many counts. V gene TRBV11-2 combines with J gene TRBJ1-1; D might be TRBD1 (5 bases). The CDR3 has 15 amino acids. V lost 7 bases to trimming and J lost 3 bases, with 18 bases between them. Germline CDR1 is SGHAT and CDR2 is FQNNGV. The CDR3 nucleotides read TGTGCCAGCAAATTTGCGGGACGGTGGGACACTGAAGCTTTCTTT. Its protein is CASKFAGRWDTEAFF.

As regards this clonotype: The junction departs from the called germline gene at one end, perhaps through a read error. The rearrangement uses TRBV7-9 and TRBJ2-3, with 9 nucleotides matching TRBD2. Germline-derived CDR1 and CDR2 are SEHNR and FQNEAQ (reference sequence). The CDR3 extends over 18 amino acids. The CDR3 sequence is CASSPRELTSGSTDMQYF. The CDR3 DNA reads as TGTGCCAGCAGCCCCAGAGAGCTGACTAGCGGCTCCACAGATATGCAGTATTTT.

The V call is TRBV6-1, the J call TRBJ2-5, with D possibly TRBD2 on 6 matching bases. V gave up 10 bases and J gave up 5 bases, with 17 bases separating them. Germline V gene lookup returns CDR1 MNHNS and CDR2 SASEGT. There are 13 residues in the CDR3. Here the CDR3 DNA reads TGTGCCATCAGCCGGTGGAGGGTGGAGACCCAGTACTTC. As protein: CAISRWRVETQYF.

This sequence joins TRBV7-9 and TRBJ2-2; either TRBD1 or TRBD2 may fit D (5 bases each). The CDR3 spans 14 residues. Germline lookup yields CDR1 SEHNR and CDR2 FQNEAQ (reference sequence). With 4 bases removed from V and 1 base from J, the gap between germline ends came to 7 bases. The CDR3 DNA sequence: TGTGCCAGCAGCTGGGACGGGAACACCGGGGAGCTGTTTTTT. This sequence encodes CASSWDGNTGELFF.

J is TRBJ2-3 and V is TRBV28; unclear D gene. The CDR3 totals 13 residues. Per germline, CDR1 MDHEN and CDR2 SYDVKM. V was shortened by 6 bases and J by 5 bases, with 12 bases between the two germline ends. CDR3 sequence: CASRLPARDTQYF. The CDR3 DNA reads as TGTGCCAGCAGACTACCCGCGAGAGATACGCAGTATTTT.

This clonotype was seen ten or more times. V gene TRBV4-1 combines with J gene TRBJ1-2, with D unclear. CDR1 is MGHRA and CDR2 is YSYEKL in the germline V gene. The CDR3 covers 16 residues. V was clipped by 1 base and J by 7 bases, with 19 bases between them. The CDR3 DNA is TGCGCCAGCAGCCAAGTGACGGGCCGGGAGGAGTCTGGCTACACCTTC. Translating it yields CASSQVTGREESGYTF.

Concerning this clonotype itself: A much larger clone lies a single base off, so this may be a read error. This rearrangement joins TRBV12-3 or TRBV12-4 to TRBJ1-6, with 9 bases that match TRBD1. The length of the CDR3 is 14 residues. CDR3 coding DNA: TGTGCCAGCAGCTTACAGGGGGCTAATTCACCCCTCCTCTTT. It encodes CASSLQGANSPLLF.

In its sample, this clonotype was seen once. The V and J genes are TRBV19 and TRBJ2-1; a possible D gene is TRBD2 (6 bases). The length of the CDR3 is 13 residues. Trimming took off 6 bases at V and 10 bases at J, with 16 bases between the two ends. Germline CDR1 is LNHDA and CDR2 is SQIVND (reference sequence). The CDR3 reads CASSAWGVGEQFF. DNA for the CDR3: TGTGCCAGTAGCGCTTGGGGGGTCGGAGAGCAGTTCTTC.

This clonotype was seen a few times. The V call is TRBV5-1, the J call TRBJ2-7; 8 positions match TRBD1. Germline V gives CDR1 SGHRS, CDR2 YFSETQ. The CDR3 loop spans 13 amino acids. Losses at the gene ends were 4 bases for V and 5 bases for J; bases not matched to a gene: 5. The CDR3 reads CASSKDRGHEQYF. The CDR3 coding sequence is TGCGCCAGCAGCAAAGACAGGGGCCACGAGCAGTACTTC.

With respect to this clonotype: At one end, the junction sequence differs from germline, possibly due to a read error. The chain joins TRBV5-4 to TRBJ2-5, with 9 bases aligning to TRBD1. Germline CDR1 and CDR2: SGHNT and YYREEE (reference sequence). The CDR3 contains 15 residues. DNA for the CDR3: TGTGCCAGCAGCCCGGGACAGGGAGGGGAAAAGACCCAATACTTC. It specifies CASSPGQGGEKTQYF.